Presented here are 14 T cell receptor beta chains from one specimen sequenced in a study of PD-L1 blockade in urothelial cancer. Data came from immunoSEQ multiplex PCR; TCRdb stores just in-frame clones and leaves some out. The sample holds about 69,000 clones, 85% to 90% seen once. Sequencing used PBMCs, obtained around atezolizumab (anti-PD-L1) treatment. The receptors stem from a man in his fifties or sixties with urothelial cancer.

The chain is built from TRBV10-2 and TRBJ2-6; 7 bases map to TRBD2. This CDR3 is built from 16 residues. J gave up 4 bases and V 6 bases, and 9 bases lay outside the gene matches. Per germline, CDR1 WSHSY and CDR2 SAAADI. The CDR3 nucleotides are TGCGCCAGCAGCCCACTAGCGCGCGCCGGGGCCAACGTCCTGACTTTC. Amino acids: CASSPLARAGANVLTF.

V usage is TRBV7-9 and J usage is TRBJ2-1; a possible D gene is TRBD2 (6 bases). The CDR3 is 17 amino acids. Trimming removed 5 bases at V and 2 bases at J, with 19 bases between. Germline V CDR1 and CDR2: SEHNR, FQNEAQ (reference sequence). CDR3 coding DNA: TGTGCCAGCAGCCCCCCGAGGAGGGGCGAACCCTACAATGAGCAGTTCTTC. Amino acid sequence: CASSPPRRGEPYNEQFF. Filled out from reference TRBV7-9 and TRBJ2-1, the complete variable domain reads DTGVSQNPRHKITKRGQNVTFRCDPISEHNRLYWYRQTLGQGPEFLTYFQNEAQLEKSRLLSDRFSAERPKGSFSTLEIQRTEQGDSAMYLCASSPPRRGEPYNEQFFGPGTRLTVL.

This sequence joins TRBV11-1 and TRBJ2-1, with TRBD2 matching 7 bases. The junction had 7 bases not matched to a gene; V was cut back by 1 base and J by 7 bases. The CDR3 is 15 residues long. Germline-derived CDR1 and CDR2 are SGHAT and FQDESV (reference sequence). DNA of the CDR3: TGTGCCAGCAGCTTAGATACTAGCGCCCGGAATGAGCAGTTCTTC. Its translation: CASSLDTSARNEQFF.

V and J are TRBV5-1 and TRBJ2-2; D might be TRBD2 (5 bases). V dropped 0 bases and J dropped 1 base, with 13 bases sitting between them. Germline loops: CDR1 SGHRS, CDR2 YFSETQ. The CDR3 totals 17 residues. The CDR3 nucleotides read TGCGCCAGCAGCTTGGGAGCCGCGGGCTTGAACACCGGGGAGCTGTTTTTT. This codes for CASSLGAAGLNTGELFF.

The CDR3 DNA sequence: TGTGCCAGCAGCGCGGGACGGAACACAGATACGCAGTATTTT. Encoded protein: CASSAGRNTDTQYF. V gene TRBV7-2 combines with J gene TRBJ2-3; a possible D gene is TRBD2 (6 bases). Trimming cost V 5 bases and J 2 bases, with 11 bases left between them. Per germline, CDR1 SGHTA and CDR2 FQGNSA. The CDR3 is 14 residues long.

The chain couples TRBV9 to TRBJ2-7, with 11 bases aligning to TRBD1. The V gene end was trimmed by 0 bases and the J gene end by 5 bases; junction bases not matched to a gene: 10. Germline-derived CDR1 and CDR2 are SGDLS and YYNGEE. This CDR3 is built from 17 residues. The CDR3 sequence: CASSVAGGTGGRHEQYF. The CDR3 DNA sequence: TGTGCCAGCAGCGTAGCGGGGGGGACAGGGGGAAGACACGAGCAGTACTTC.

The CDR3 DNA sequence: TGTGCCTGGGGGTCCGGCCCGGGGGGGACGGGCTACACCTTC. It yields the protein CAWGSGPGGTGYTF. The chain employs TRBV30 and TRBJ1-2; D is perhaps TRBD1 (5 bases). The CDR3 runs 14 residues. CDR1 and CDR2 (germline): GTSNPN, SVGIG (reference sequence). The V gene lost 5 bases and the J gene lost 8 bases, with 21 bases spanning the gap.

The chain recombines TRBV5-1 with TRBJ2-5; weak D call: TRBD2 (6 bases). V was cut by 0 bases and J by 2 bases, with 14 bases left in between. The germline gives CDR1 SGHRS, CDR2 YFSETQ. CDR3 length: 16 amino acids. CDR3 sequence reads: CASSLGGGDRQETQYF. The CDR3 bases are TGCGCCAGCAGCTTGGGAGGCGGGGACCGACAAGAGACCCAGTACTTC.

The chain employs TRBV9 and TRBJ2-3; D gene unclear. CDR3 size: 15 residues. V was trimmed by 0 bases and J by 5 bases, leaving 13 bases between them. CDR1 is SGDLS, CDR2 YYNGEE, per germline. The CDR3 DNA reads as TGTGCCAGCAGCGTAGCTGCGGCAGTTGGAGATACGCAGTATTTT. Translating gives CASSVAAAVGDTQYF. The complete variable domain, with remaining parts taken from reference TRBV9 and TRBJ2-3, reads DSGVTQTPKHLITATGQRVTLRCSPRSGDLSVYWYQQSLDQGLQFLIQYYNGEERAKGNILERFSAQQFPDLHSELNLSSLELGDSALYFCASSVAAAVGDTQYFGPGTRLTVL.

This chain links TRBV19 with TRBJ2-7; 10 positions agree with TRBD2. The CDR3 is 13 amino acids. The ends lost 5 bases at V and 6 bases at J; junction bases unmatched: 4. Germline V gene sequence: CDR1 LNHDA, CDR2 SQIVND (reference sequence). The CDR3 protein is CASSPGLASEQYF. CDR3 in DNA: TGTGCCAGTAGTCCGGGACTAGCGTCCGAGCAGTACTTC. Complete variable domain (other parts from reference TRBV19 and TRBJ2-7): DGGITQSPKYLFRKEGQNVTLSCEQNLNHDAMYWYRQDPGQGLRLIYYSQIVNDFQKGDIAEGYSVSREKKESFPLTVTSAQKNPTAFYLCASSPGLASEQYFGPGTRLTVT.

The V gene is TRBV5-4, the J gene TRBJ2-5; maybe TRBD1 (8 bases). Trimming shortened V by 0 bases and J by 6 bases, and 15 bases separated the two germline ends. Germline V CDR1 and CDR2: SGHNT, YYREEE (reference sequence). CDR3 length: 15 residues. CDR3 protein: CASSLGGQGGKTQYF. In DNA, the CDR3 is TGTGCCAGCAGCTTGGGCGGACAGGGAGGGAAGACCCAGTACTTC. Complete variable domain (other parts from reference TRBV5-4 and TRBJ2-5): ETGVTQSPTHLIKTRGQQVTLRCSSQSGHNTVSWYQQALGQGPQFIFQYYREEENGRGNFPPRFSGLQFPNYSSELNVNALELDDSALYLCASSLGGQGGKTQYFGPGTRLLVL.

V gene TRBV19 combines with J gene TRBJ2-3; a weak D match, TRBD2 (5 bases). This CDR3 is built from 13 residues. Germline V gene data show CDR1 as LNHDA and CDR2 as SQIVND (reference sequence). Between the trimmed V and J ends, which lost 7 bases and 0 bases, there was a span of 8 bases. As DNA, the CDR3 is TGTGCCAGTATGAGCGGAAGCACAGATACGCAGTATTTT. As protein: CASMSGSTDTQYF.

The V call is TRBV5-4, the J call TRBJ2-1; D may be TRBD2 (6 bases). The V end lost 0 bases, the J end lost 3 bases, and 10 bases lay between the germline ends. Germline CDR1 SGHNT, CDR2 YYREEE (reference sequence). This CDR3 contains 15 residues. The CDR3: CASSLDGRGYNEQFF. CDR3 nucleotide sequence: TGTGCCAGCAGCTTGGACGGGAGAGGCTACAATGAGCAGTTCTTC. Full variable domain (remainder filled in from reference TRBV5-4 and TRBJ2-1): ETGVTQSPTHLIKTRGQQVTLRCSSQSGHNTVSWYQQALGQGPQFIFQYYREEENGRGNFPPRFSGLQFPNYSSELNVNALELDDSALYLCASSLDGRGYNEQFFGPGTRLTVL.

V and J are TRBV12-5 and TRBJ2-2; 7 bases fit TRBD2. The ends lost 6 bases at V and 4 bases at J; junction bases unmatched: 5. Germline lookup yields CDR1 LGHNT and CDR2 FRNRAP. The CDR3 spans 14 residues. The CDR3 nucleotides are TGTGCTAGTGGCATACCGGGAGGCACCGGGGAGCTGTTTTTT. Translation: CASGIPGGTGELFF.